This record covers a single TCR beta chain. The data were taken from a study of blood T cell repertoires in COVID-19. This CDR3 has 15 amino acids. The V gene lost 4 bases and the J gene lost 6 bases, with 19 bases spanning the gap. CDR1 SGHDT and CDR2 YYEEEE come from the germline V gene. Original methodology: Using reference gene primer amplification, nucleated cell counts were estimated. Using immunoSEQ multiplex PCR, the repertoire was profiled, and TCRdb retains in-frame clones only, with some absent. The DNA was the basis for D and trimming; V, J and clone size are from that table. The sample includes around 380,000 clones, roughly 86% of them seen just once.

Sequenced material: PBMCs or T cells enriched from blood (not recorded which). This clonotype was sampled from a man aged 25 to 40 who had recovered from COVID-19. The rearrangement uses TRBV5-6 and TRBJ1-2; D might be TRBD1 (5 bases). The CDR3 region is CASSPGGTRIDGYTF. CDR3 nucleotide sequence: TGTGCCAGCAGCCCGGGGGGGACGAGGATCGATGGCTACACCTTC.